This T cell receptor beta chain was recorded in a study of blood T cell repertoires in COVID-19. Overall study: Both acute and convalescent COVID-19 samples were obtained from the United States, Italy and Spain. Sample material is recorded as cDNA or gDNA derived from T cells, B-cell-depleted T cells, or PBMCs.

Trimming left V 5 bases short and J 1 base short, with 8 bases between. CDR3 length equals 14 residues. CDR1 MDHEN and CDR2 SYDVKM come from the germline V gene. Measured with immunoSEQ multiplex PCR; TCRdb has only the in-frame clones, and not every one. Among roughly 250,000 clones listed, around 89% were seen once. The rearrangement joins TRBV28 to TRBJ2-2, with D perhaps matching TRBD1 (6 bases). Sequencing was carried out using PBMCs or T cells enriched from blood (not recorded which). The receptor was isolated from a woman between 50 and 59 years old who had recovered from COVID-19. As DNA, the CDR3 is TGTGCCAGCAGTGGGACACAGAACACCGGGGAGCTGTTTTTT. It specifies CASSGTQNTGELFF. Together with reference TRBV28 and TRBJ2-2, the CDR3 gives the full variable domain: DVKVTQSSRYLVKRTGEKVFLECVQDMDHENMFWYRQDPGLGLRLIYFSYDVKMKEKGDIPEGYSVSREKKERFSLILESASTNQTSMYLCASSGTQNTGELFFGEGSRLTVL.